The rows below give T cell receptor beta chains drawn from one sample of a study of pediatric ulcerative colitis. Clones were sequenced by immunoSEQ multiplex PCR, and TCRdb holds only the in-frame ones, with some missing. The table has under 20,000 clones, approximately 69% seen once. Sequencing was performed on gut tissue. The receptor set was obtained from a girl aged 10 to 17 with moderate ulcerative colitis. The CDR3 runs from the conserved cysteine through the conserved F or W. A D gene is named only where the DNA matches it firmly. Not all rows give a size; the values are once, few, many and, for expanded clones, a class.

v_gene,abundance,j_gene,d_gene,CDR3nt,CDR3aa
TRBV9,.,TRBJ2-3,.,TGTGCCAGCAGCACATCGGGTTCGAGAGTCACAGATACGCAGTATTTT,CASSTSGSRVTDTQYF
TRBV19,.,TRBJ2-6,.,TGTGCCAGTAGTACCTCTGGGGCCAACGTCCTGACTTTC,CASSTSGANVLTF
TRBV4-2,.,TRBJ2-1,TRBD2,TGTGCCAGCAGCCAAGACGCCTCAGCGGGGGGGCTTCGGCAGTTCTTC,CASSQDASAGGLRQFF
TRBV6-6,.,TRBJ2-7,.,TGTGCCAGCAGTTACTGCAAGTACCACTACGAGCAGTACTTC,CASSYCKYHYEQYF
TRBV19,few,TRBJ1-1,.,TGTGCCAGTAGTACAGGAATGAACACTGAAGCTTTCTTT,CASSTGMNTEAFF
TRBV5-6,.,TRBJ1-3,.,TGTGCCAGCAGCTTGGGAGGTTCTGGAAACACCATATATTTT,CASSLGGSGNTIYF
TRBV7-9,.,TRBJ1-2,.,TGTGCCAGCAGCTTAGAAGCGGGTATCTATGGCTACACCTTC,CASSLEAGIYGYTF
TRBV27,.,TRBJ1-5,.,TGTGCCAGCAGTTTATACAGGACGTCCCTTCCCCTGCCCCAGCATTTT,CASSLYRTSLPLPQHF
TRBV9,.,TRBJ2-3,.,TGTGCCAGCAGCGTAGCTACGGTTAGCACAGATACGCAGTATTTT,CASSVATVSTDTQYF
TRBV28,.,TRBJ2-7,.,TGTGCCAGCAGTTTTCTTTCGGGGGCGGACGAGCAGTACTTC,CASSFLSGADEQYF
TRBV5-6,.,TRBJ1-5,.,TGTGCCAGCAGCTTGTGGGGGCAGCCCCAGCATTTT,CASSLWGQPQHF
TRBV7-3,.,TRBJ1-2,.,TGTGCCAGCAGCTTAACTCCCAGGGTCGGGGGAAATGGCTACACCTTC,CASSLTPRVGGNGYTF
TRBV5-1,.,TRBJ2-4,.,TGCGCCAGCAGCTTGGCCTGGCAAAACATTCAGTACTTC,CASSLAWQNIQYF
TRBV7-9,.,TRBJ2-1,.,TGTGCCAGCAGCTTAGGGACAGACCCAAATGAGCAGTTCTTC,CASSLGTDPNEQFF
TRBV7-9,few,TRBJ2-7,.,TGTGCCAGCAGCCCTACGCGCAGGGACGAGCAGTACTTC,CASSPTRRDEQYF
TRBV4-1,.,TRBJ2-2,.,TGCGCCAGCAGCCCCGCCGAACGTACCGGGGAGCTGTTTTTT,CASSPAERTGELFF
TRBV21-1,once,TRBJ1-6,.,TGTGCCAGCAGCAAAGCGAGGGCCGATTCACCCCTCCACTTT,CASSKARADSPLHF
TRBV7-3,.,TRBJ2-1,.,TGTGCCAGCAGCTTAATCGGTCCGGGACTCTCCTACAATGAGCAGTTCTTC,CASSLIGPGLSYNEQFF